The rows below give T cell receptor beta chains drawn from one sample of a study of cytomegalovirus exposure and HLA in healthy donors. Method: immunoSEQ multiplex PCR; TCRdb's copy keeps in-frame clones and lacks some. This sample has 90,000 to 120,000 clones, with 75% to 85% found just once. The specimen was PBMCs. The receptors originated from a woman younger than 30 in good health and CMV-seronegative. CDR3s include the opening cysteine and the closing phenylalanine or tryptophan. The D gene is left open where the match is weak.

d_gene	v_gene	j_gene	CDR3aa
-	TRBV6-7	TRBJ1-2	CASSYSKGLLNYGYTF
-	TRBV5-1	TRBJ1-1	CASSSSASTEAFF
-	TRBV4-1	TRBJ2-5	CASSQEVSGETQYF
TRBD1	TRBV4-3	TRBJ2-3	CASSQDRGPSTDTQYF
TRBD2	TRBV7-9	TRBJ2-4	CASRPLTTGGKNIQYF
-	TRBV9	TRBJ1-1	CASSPRGNTEAFF
TRBD2	TRBV28	TRBJ2-3	CASSLISGGANTQYF
TRBD1	TRBV11-1	TRBJ2-7	CASSFNRDRDYEQYF
TRBD1	TRBV5-1	TRBJ1-6	CASSSQGSSYNSPLHF
TRBD1	TRBV5-4	TRBJ2-2	CASSRTGVNTGELFF
TRBD2	TRBV6-6	TRBJ2-7	CASRGTSGSYEQYF
-	TRBV4-1	TRBJ2-7	CASSRSQIEYEQYF
-	TRBV2	TRBJ1-2	CASSLRQTYGYTF
TRBD2	TRBV4-1	TRBJ2-1	CASSQKGTSGIDEQFF
TRBD1	TRBV15	TRBJ1-4	CATSRGQGVNNEKLFF
-	TRBV19	TRBJ2-1	CASSIGGRGSYNEQFF
-	TRBV6-5	TRBJ2-1	CASSSTGSSYNEQFF
-	TRBV18	TRBJ2-7	CASSQTGAYEQYF
-	TRBV23-1	TRBJ2-7	CASSQSSLPRLGRTQSSYEQYF
-	TRBV4-2	TRBJ1-2	CASSQGVGRYGYTF
TRBD1	TRBV4-3	TRBJ2-4	CASSLLGQANIQYF
-	TRBV7-9	TRBJ2-3	CSSSLALRTDTQYF
TRBD1	TRBV18	TRBJ2-2	CASSPGTGNTGELFF
TRBD1	TRBV6-1	TRBJ2-3	CASSEAQGGSDTQYF
TRBD1	TRBV10-3	TRBJ2-7	CAISDFWTGGSYEQYF
TRBD2	TRBV30	TRBJ2-5	CAWSGAGLGKQYF
TRBD1	TRBV27	TRBJ2-7	CASSLSVQGIWSYEQYF
-	TRBV7-3	TRBJ2-1	CASSSTTGTGYNEQFF
-	TRBV5-6	TRBJ2-2	CASSLMPGGGGELFF
-	TRBV29-1	TRBJ2-7	CSVTRGDRSAYEQYF
-	TRBV6-1	TRBJ1-5	CASSHPGQPQHF
TRBD1	TRBV6-5	TRBJ1-2	CASRTQGAQGYTF
-	TRBV28	TRBJ1-5	CASSLPRDSNQPQHF
-	TRBV6-1	TRBJ1-2	CASGGGYNYGYTF
-	TRBV27	TRBJ2-6	CASSFRTDRSGANVLTF
TRBD2	TRBV9	TRBJ2-4	CASSSTGRGAENIQYF
-	TRBV5-4	TRBJ1-2	CASSPYRDYGYTF
TRBD1	TRBV7-9	TRBJ2-2	CASSLARTGGTGELFF
TRBD2	TRBV19	TRBJ2-7	CASSIQAMTSVDSYEQYF
-	TRBV5-1	TRBJ2-1	CASSDWGDNEQFF
-	TRBV7-9	TRBJ2-3	CASSFIGWGADTQYF
-	TRBV30	TRBJ1-1	CAWSVGGEAFF
-	TRBV7-3	TRBJ2-1	CASSRDKLDEQFF
TRBD2	TRBV6-5	TRBJ2-5	CASSLRDYNQETQYF
-	TRBV19	TRBJ1-1	CASRFRNTEAFF
-	TRBV15	TRBJ2-1	CATSRDNGYNEQFF
-	TRBV4-1	TRBJ2-4	CASSLAQGAKNIQYF
TRBD1	TRBV2	TRBJ2-7	CASSVDNRGAGYEQYF
TRBD1	TRBV9	TRBJ1-3	CASSRDRGLGNTIYF
TRBD2	TRBV19	TRBJ2-1	CASSSAGGMEFF
-	TRBV2	TRBJ2-2	CASGYGGGGTGELFF
-	TRBV6-5	TRBJ2-3	CASKTEGEDTQYF
-	TRBV5-1	TRBJ2-7	CASRTGTTAYEQYF
-	TRBV25-1	TRBJ1-2	CASSEYGQGIYGYTF
TRBD1	TRBV6-4	TRBJ2-3	CASSPQGVADTQYF
-	TRBV6-5	TRBJ1-1	CASSLILGLAEAFF
-	TRBV19	-	CASSIRAGAPEQYF
TRBD2	TRBV11-2	TRBJ2-7	CASSLGAGGYEQYF
-	TRBV7-3	TRBJ2-2	CASTPDRNTGELFF
-	TRBV27	TRBJ1-2	CASTHFGARGNYGYTF